The 2 T cell receptor beta chains given below trace back to one sample, sequenced in a study of radiation and T cells in renal cell carcinoma. The assay was immunoSEQ multiplex PCR, and TCRdb's table has in-frame clones only and misses some. The data hold 150,000 to 200,000 clones, with around 90% observed a single time. Time point of the sample: blood 4 weeks post-SBRT, at nephrectomy. Documented treatment: 15 Gy SBRT to primary tumor, nephrectomy 4 weeks later. Sequenced material: blood, taken from a patient whose treatment included radiotherapy and nephrectomy. These receptors were obtained from a woman aged 45-65 years with renal cell carcinoma.

The chain links TRBV2 to TRBJ1-5; 7 bases line up with TRBD1. This CDR3 has 15 residues. Germline-derived CDR1 and CDR2 are SNHLY and FYNNEI. V shed 6 bases, J shed 0 bases, and the junction held 5 bases outside the gene matches. CDR3 nucleotides: TGTGCCAGCAGAGAACAGGGGCCTAGCAATCAGCCCCAGCATTTT. It encodes CASREQGPSNQPQHF.

This chain uses TRBV6-5 with TRBJ1-1, with D tentatively TRBD1 (5 bases). The CDR3 is 14 amino acids. CDR1 is MNHEY and CDR2 is SVGAGI in the germline V gene. The V and J ends lost 1 base and 6 bases respectively, with 12 bases between them. The DNA of the CDR3 is TGTGCCAGCAGTTACTTGGGGGTAGGCGCTGAAGCTTTCTTT. Encoded protein: CASSYLGVGAEAFF.